Following are 15 T cell receptor beta chains from one sample sequenced in a study of PD-1 blockade in classical Hodgkin lymphoma. TCRdb's table, derived via immunoSEQ multiplex PCR, lists solely in-frame clones and lacks some. The sample has about 36,000 clones; 60% to 80% are singletons. All the patients suffered relapse after autologous stem cell transplantation, and brentuximab vedotin exposure differed. The sequencing used peripheral blood mononuclear cells (PBMCs), collected before the second cycle of nivolumab. Receptors originate from a human donor with classical Hodgkin lymphoma.

The chain is built from TRBV6-5 and TRBJ1-2; the D gene is possibly TRBD1 (6 bases). V lost 6 bases to trimming and J lost 5 bases, with 13 bases between them. CDR1 and CDR2 from the germline V gene are MNHEY and SVGAGI. The CDR3 sequence is 13 residues long. The CDR3 loop is CASRRGMEYGYTF. CDR3 nucleotide sequence: TGTGCCAGCAGAAGGGGGATGGAATATGGCTACACCTTC.

V and J are TRBV2 and TRBJ1-4, with TRBD1 matching 10 bases. The CDR3 is 17 amino acids. The trim removed 7 bases at V and 7 bases at J, leaving 15 bases unmatched. The germline gives CDR1 SNHLY, CDR2 FYNNEI. CDR3 coding DNA: TGTGCCAGCAACTTGTTTGGAGGGACAGGGGTGGCTGAAAAACTGTTTTTT. As protein: CASNLFGGTGVAEKLFF.

The rearrangement uses TRBV9 and TRBJ2-5; TRBD1 might be the D (5 bases). The V and J ends lost 0 bases and 5 bases respectively, with 14 bases between them. CDR1 is SGDLS and CDR2 is YYNGEE in the germline V gene. CDR3 size: 15 residues. The CDR3 bases are TGTGCCAGCAGCGTAGGGACATCCATTTGGGAGACCCAGTACTTC. Encoded protein: CASSVGTSIWETQYF.

V gene TRBV28 combines with J gene TRBJ2-5; the D is unclear. CDR3 size: 13 residues. V lost 7 bases and J lost 1, with 10 bases in between. Per germline, CDR1 MDHEN and CDR2 SYDVKM. The CDR3 DNA reads as TGTGCCAGCACCGTGGGAACCCAAGAGACCCAGTACTTC. Translating gives CASTVGTQETQYF.

The table lists this clone with many counts. The chain joins TRBV5-1 to TRBJ2-2, with 14 nucleotides matching TRBD2. After removal of 7 bases from V and 4 bases from J, the junction contained 6 bases not matched to a gene. Germline CDR1 reads SGHRS; CDR2 reads YFSETQ. The CDR3 runs 16 residues. DNA of the CDR3: TGCGCCAGCTCGACTAGCGGGAGGGCGGGCACCGGGGAGCTGTTTTTT. Translation: CASSTSGRAGTGELFF. Full variable domain (remainder filled in from reference TRBV5-1 and TRBJ2-2): KAGVTQTPRYLIKTRGQQVTLSCSPISGHRSVSWYQQTPGQGLQFLFEYFSETQRNKGNFPGRFSGRQFSNSRSEMNVSTLELGDSALYLCASSTSGRAGTGELFFGEGSRLTVL.

This clone was detected a few times. V is TRBV6-6 and J is TRBJ1-4; 7 nucleotides match TRBD1. The germline gives CDR1 MNHNY, CDR2 SVGAGI (reference sequence). Trimming removed 5 bases from V and 1 base from J; junction bases left unmatched: 4. The CDR3 is made up of 15 amino acids. CDR3 loop: CASSPGTVTNEKLFF. As DNA, the CDR3 is TGTGCCAGCAGTCCCGGGACAGTAACTAATGAAAAACTGTTTTTT.

The gene calls are TRBV30 and TRBJ1-5; tentative D call: TRBD1 (6 bases). The CDR3 extends over 15 amino acids. V lost 2 bases and J lost 2, with 13 bases in between. Germline CDR1 is GTSNPN and CDR2 is SVGIG (reference sequence). The CDR3 DNA reads TGTGCCTGGAGTAGGGGGGGCGGGGGCAATCAGCCCCAGCATTTT. Translated: CAWSRGGGGNQPQHF.

The gene calls are TRBV18 and TRBJ2-1; 7 nucleotides line up with TRBD2. This CDR3 has 14 amino acids. J gave up 7 bases and V 0 bases, and 3 bases lay outside the gene matches. Germline lookup yields CDR1 KGHSH and CDR2 LQKENI. This CDR3 reads CASSPPAGVNEQFF. The CDR3 region has the DNA TGTGCCAGCTCACCACCGGCGGGAGTAAATGAGCAGTTCTTC.

The chain carries TRBV2 and TRBJ1-6, with D perhaps matching TRBD1 (6 bases). Germline assignment: CDR1 SNHLY and CDR2 FYNNEI. The CDR3 is made up of 16 amino acids. Trimming pared 7 bases from V and 6 bases from J, leaving 19 bases between. The CDR3 loop is CASISEQGTGNSPLHF. CDR3 DNA sequence: TGTGCCAGCATTTCAGAACAGGGAACGGGTAATTCACCCCTCCACTTT.

This clone was recorded once. The V call is TRBV5-1, the J call TRBJ2-1; D not resolved. From germline, CDR1 is SGHRS and CDR2 YFSETQ. The CDR3 totals 14 residues. The V end was cut by 0 bases, the J end by 4 bases, with 8 bases between. CDR3 sequence (DNA): TGCGCCAGCAGCTTGGGTGACATATACAATGAGCAGTTCTTC. This sequence encodes CASSLGDIYNEQFF. Based on the CDR3 plus reference TRBV5-1 and TRBJ2-1, the full variable domain is KAGVTQTPRYLIKTRGQQVTLSCSPISGHRSVSWYQQTPGQGLQFLFEYFSETQRNKGNFPGRFSGRQFSNSRSEMNVSTLELGDSALYLCASSLGDIYNEQFFGPGTRLTVL.

This clone showed up just once. This chain links TRBV5-1 with TRBJ1-6, with 10 bases that match TRBD1. V lost 4 bases to trimming and J lost 5 bases; unmatched junction nucleotides: 3. CDR1 is SGHRS, CDR2 YFSETQ, per germline. The CDR3 loop spans 15 amino acids. The CDR3 DNA follows: TGCGCCAGCAGCGAGGACAGGGGGAATAATTCACCCCTCCACTTT. Its translation is CASSEDRGNNSPLHF.

The V gene is TRBV5-1, the J gene TRBJ2-3; TRBD2 matches at 14 bases. Germline V CDR1 and CDR2: SGHRS, YFSETQ. Trimming at V came to 4 bases and at J to 6 bases, leaving 7 bases not matched to a gene. The CDR3 length is 16 residues. The CDR3 nucleotides are TGCGCCAGCAGCCAGGGGACTAGCGGGGGTCTGGATACGCAGTATTTT. It encodes CASSQGTSGGLDTQYF.

This clone ranks as medium-sized. The chain carries TRBV4-1 and TRBJ1-1; 10 nucleotides match TRBD1. From germline, CDR1 is MGHRA and CDR2 YSYEKL. V gave up 4 bases and J gave up 4 bases; unmatched junction bases: 3. This CDR3 spans 14 amino acids. The CDR3, as DNA: TGCGCCAGCAGCCGGGACAGGGGAGGCACTGAAGCTTTCTTT. It encodes CASSRDRGGTEAFF.

To note about this clone: The identical CDR3 is also encoded by other nucleotide sequences in the sample. J is TRBJ2-3 and V is TRBV9; D call uncertain. Trimming removed 0 bases from V and 0 bases from J, with 2 bases in between. The CDR3 is 13 amino acids. Germline values: CDR1 SGDLS, CDR2 YYNGEE. In DNA, the CDR3 is TGTGCCAGCAGCGTAGCCAGCACAGATACGCAGTATTTT. Translating it yields CASSVASTDTQYF.

Written as DNA, the CDR3 is TGTGCCAGCTCACCAGAGGTTCGGGGGGCAGGATACAATGAGCAGTTCTTC. Translation: CASSPEVRGAGYNEQFF. This chain joins TRBV18 and TRBJ2-1; tentatively, D is TRBD2 (7 bases). The CDR3 runs to 17 residues. Per germline, CDR1 KGHSH and CDR2 LQKENI. V dropped 2 bases and J dropped 4 bases, with 18 bases sitting between them.